These T cell receptor beta chains were read from a single sample in a study of T-cell memory formation after mild COVID-19. TCRdb passed the 5' RACE reads through MiXCR, listing each CDR3 protein once. Of about 610,000 distinct CDR3 sequences in the sample, 17% were seen once. Sequencing input: PBMCs or a T cell subset sorted from them (not recorded which). Receptor source: an adult woman who had mild COVID-19 (a few samples of this study predate the infection). Cell type and time point are not known. CDR3s include the opening cysteine and the closing phenylalanine or tryptophan. Each record gives: J gene, clone size, D gene, V gene, CDR3 DNA, CDR3 protein. D genes are given only for firm matches. Part of the rows lack a size; the others show once, few, many or a class for expanded clones.

J gene: TRBJ2-3; clone size: few; D gene: TRBD2; V gene: TRBV12-3/TRBV12-4; CDR3 DNA: TGTGCCAGCAGTCTAAAAGGTGGACTAGCGGGTTACACAGATACGCAGTATTTT; CDR3 protein: CASSLKGGLAGYTDTQYF
J gene: TRBJ2-1; clone size: few; D gene: TRBD1; V gene: TRBV9; CDR3 DNA: TGTGCCAGCAGCGTGCTTGGGACAGAACGGGATGAGCAGTTCTTC; CDR3 protein: CASSVLGTERDEQFF
J gene: TRBJ1-2; clone size: few; D gene: .; V gene: TRBV5-5; CDR3 DNA: TGTGCCAGCAGCTTGTCGACCAGGCCCTTGGGAAACTATGGCTACACCTTC; CDR3 protein: CASSLSTRPLGNYGYTF
J gene: TRBJ2-1; clone size: .; D gene: TRBD2; V gene: TRBV29-1; CDR3 DNA: TGCAGCGTGCCCAAACTAGCGGGAGCCGCGTACAATGAGCAGTTCTTC; CDR3 protein: CSVPKLAGAAYNEQFF
J gene: TRBJ2-2; clone size: many; D gene: .; V gene: TRBV9; CDR3 DNA: TGTGCCAGCAGCGTAGCACCTAACACCGGGGAGCTGTTTTTT; CDR3 protein: CASSVAPNTGELFF
J gene: TRBJ2-1; clone size: .; D gene: TRBD2; V gene: TRBV4-1; CDR3 DNA: TGCGCCAGCAGCCACCGACTAGCGGGGGCTCGGGAGCAGTTCTTC; CDR3 protein: CASSHRLAGAREQFF
J gene: TRBJ2-5; clone size: .; D gene: .; V gene: TRBV4-1; CDR3 DNA: TGCGCCAGCAGCCAAGATAGAACTACCTGGGCCCAGTACTTC; CDR3 protein: CASSQDRTTWAQYF
J gene: TRBJ1-2; clone size: .; D gene: TRBD1; V gene: TRBV6-5; CDR3 DNA: TGTGCCAGCAGCCGGGACAGGGGGCGAGCTAACTATGGCTACACCTTC; CDR3 protein: CASSRDRGRANYGYTF
J gene: TRBJ2-3; clone size: .; D gene: TRBD2; V gene: TRBV7-2; CDR3 DNA: TGTGCCAGCAGCCCCTTGGGACTAGCGGGAGGACCCACAGATACGCAGTATTTT; CDR3 protein: CASSPLGLAGGPTDTQYF
J gene: TRBJ1-1; clone size: few; D gene: .; V gene: TRBV18; CDR3 DNA: TGTGCCAGCTCACCAAGCGGGCTCCGGAAAACTGAAGCTTTCTTT; CDR3 protein: CASSPSGLRKTEAFF
J gene: TRBJ1-3; clone size: .; D gene: .; V gene: TRBV4-2; CDR3 DNA: TGTGCCAGCAGCCAAGATCTCTTTAGTAGGGGAAACACCATATATTTT; CDR3 protein: CASSQDLFSRGNTIYF
J gene: TRBJ1-5; clone size: .; D gene: .; V gene: TRBV20-1; CDR3 DNA: TGCAGTGCTACGATGGGCAGTAGCAATCAGCCCCAGCATTTT; CDR3 protein: CSATMGSSNQPQHF
J gene: TRBJ2-1; clone size: few; D gene: .; V gene: TRBV6-6; CDR3 DNA: TGTGCCAGCAGTTCTTTCCGCTCGGAGAACAATGAGCAGTTCTTC; CDR3 protein: CASSSFRSENNEQFF
J gene: TRBJ2-3; clone size: .; D gene: TRBD2; V gene: TRBV20-1; CDR3 DNA: TGCAGTGCCCCTCGCGCGGGGGGATTCACAGATACGCAGTATTTT; CDR3 protein: CSAPRAGGFTDTQYF
J gene: TRBJ1-2; clone size: .; D gene: TRBD1; V gene: TRBV12-3/TRBV12-4; CDR3 DNA: TGTGCCAGCAGTTCCCCAGGGGGTGAATACTATGGCTACACCTTC; CDR3 protein: CASSSPGGEYYGYTF
J gene: TRBJ2-7; clone size: .; D gene: .; V gene: TRBV7-6; CDR3 DNA: TGTGCCAGCAGCTTATTCGGGGGAGGCGACGAGCAGTACTTC; CDR3 protein: CASSLFGGGDEQYF
J gene: TRBJ1-2; clone size: .; D gene: .; V gene: TRBV3-1; CDR3 DNA: TGTGCCAGCAGCCAGGCAGGAAGATATGGCTACACCTTC; CDR3 protein: CASSQAGRYGYTF
J gene: TRBJ1-6; clone size: .; D gene: TRBD1; V gene: TRBV5-1; CDR3 DNA: TGCGCCAGCAGCCAAAGACAGGGGTCGGGTGCTAATTCACCCCTCCACTTT; CDR3 protein: CASSQRQGSGANSPLHF
J gene: TRBJ2-1; clone size: few; D gene: .; V gene: TRBV25-1; CDR3 DNA: TGTGCCAGCAGTGAATGGACAGTTTCGGATGAGCAGTTCTTC; CDR3 protein: CASSEWTVSDEQFF
J gene: TRBJ1-1; clone size: .; D gene: TRBD1; V gene: TRBV11-3; CDR3 DNA: TGTGCCAGCAGCTGGACGGGACAGACGAACACTGAAGCTTTCTTT; CDR3 protein: CASSWTGQTNTEAFF
J gene: TRBJ1-4; clone size: .; D gene: TRBD1; V gene: TRBV25-1; CDR3 DNA: TGTGCCAGCAGTGAACCCGGGACAGTCGAAAAACTGTTTTTT; CDR3 protein: CASSEPGTVEKLFF
J gene: TRBJ1-2; clone size: few; D gene: .; V gene: TRBV7-9; CDR3 DNA: TGTGCCAGCAGCGACTTAGATCAACGATTCTATGGCTACACCTTC; CDR3 protein: CASSDLDQRFYGYTF
J gene: TRBJ1-2; clone size: .; D gene: TRBD1; V gene: TRBV10-3; CDR3 DNA: TGTGCCATCAGTGAGCCAATGGACAGGGGTCGGGGCTATGGCTACACCTTC; CDR3 protein: CAISEPMDRGRGYGYTF
J gene: TRBJ2-7; clone size: few; D gene: TRBD2; V gene: TRBV10-3; CDR3 DNA: TGTGCCATCAGTGAGCCGGGACTAGCGGTTAGCTCCTACGAGCAGTACTTC; CDR3 protein: CAISEPGLAVSSYEQYF
J gene: TRBJ2-2; clone size: few; D gene: .; V gene: TRBV7-6; CDR3 DNA: TGTGCCAGCAGCTTGGTGGGACCGAACACCGGGGAGCTGTTTTTT; CDR3 protein: CASSLVGPNTGELFF
J gene: TRBJ1-3; clone size: .; D gene: TRBD1; V gene: TRBV5-6; CDR3 DNA: TGTGCCAGCAGCGGGGACAGGGTCACTGGAAACACCATATATTTT; CDR3 protein: CASSGDRVTGNTIYF
J gene: TRBJ1-2; clone size: .; D gene: .; V gene: TRBV5-4; CDR3 DNA: TGTGCCAGCAGCTGGAACGGACGGGACTATGGCTACACCTTC; CDR3 protein: CASSWNGRDYGYTF
J gene: TRBJ2-4; clone size: few; D gene: .; V gene: TRBV28; CDR3 DNA: TGTGCCAGCAGTTTTCAGGGTGCCATTCAGTACTTC; CDR3 protein: CASSFQGAIQYF
J gene: TRBJ1-2; clone size: .; D gene: TRBD1; V gene: TRBV30; CDR3 DNA: TGTGCCTGGGCGTCCATCCGGGACAGAGGACTCTATGGCTACACCTTC; CDR3 protein: CAWASIRDRGLYGYTF
J gene: TRBJ1-1; clone size: many; D gene: TRBD1; V gene: TRBV20-1; CDR3 DNA: TGCAGTGCTCGCTCCGGGACAGGAGCTTTCTTT; CDR3 protein: CSARSGTGAFF
J gene: TRBJ2-7; clone size: .; D gene: .; V gene: TRBV7-6; CDR3 DNA: TGTGCCAGCAGCTACCAGTCGGGTACCTACGAGCAGTACTTC; CDR3 protein: CASSYQSGTYEQYF
J gene: TRBJ1-2; clone size: few; D gene: .; V gene: TRBV2; CDR3 DNA: TGTGCCAGCAAGATCGATGGCTACACCTTC; CDR3 protein: CASKIDGYTF
J gene: TRBJ2-3; clone size: .; D gene: .; V gene: TRBV4-3; CDR3 DNA: TGCGCCAGCAGCCAAGGGCTCTTGTCAGATACGCAGTATTTT; CDR3 protein: CASSQGLLSDTQYF
J gene: TRBJ2-2; clone size: few; D gene: .; V gene: TRBV5-5; CDR3 DNA: TGTGCCAGCAGCATCGGACCCTCGTGGCGGGAGCTGTTTTTT; CDR3 protein: CASSIGPSWRELFF
J gene: TRBJ2-2; clone size: few; D gene: .; V gene: TRBV24-1; CDR3 DNA: TGTGCCACCAGTGAGCCAGGGTACACCGGGGAGCTGTTTTTT; CDR3 protein: CATSEPGYTGELFF
J gene: TRBJ1-6; clone size: many; D gene: .; V gene: TRBV12-3/TRBV12-4; CDR3 DNA: TGTGCCAGCAGTCTCACCTATAATTCACCCCTCCACTTT; CDR3 protein: CASSLTYNSPLHF
J gene: TRBJ1-5; clone size: .; D gene: .; V gene: TRBV24-1; CDR3 DNA: TGTGCCACCCACCCCCTCGGCACCGTCAATCAGCCCCAGCATTTT; CDR3 protein: CATHPLGTVNQPQHF
J gene: TRBJ2-7; clone size: .; D gene: TRBD1; V gene: TRBV28; CDR3 DNA: TGTGCCAGCAGTACCCGGGACAGGGACTACGAGCAGTACTTC; CDR3 protein: CASSTRDRDYEQYF
J gene: TRBJ2-3; clone size: .; D gene: .; V gene: TRBV18; CDR3 DNA: TGTGCCAGCTCACCACGGGCGGCCACAGATACGCAGTATTTT; CDR3 protein: CASSPRAATDTQYF
J gene: TRBJ2-3; clone size: few; D gene: .; V gene: TRBV7-2; CDR3 DNA: TGTGCCAGCAGCGGAAAGTTCATCGGGTTAGGGACAGATACGCAGTATTTT; CDR3 protein: CASSGKFIGLGTDTQYF
J gene: TRBJ1-1; clone size: .; D gene: TRBD1; V gene: TRBV25-1; CDR3 DNA: TGTGCCAGCAGTGAGAGACAGGGGACTGAAGCTTTCTTT; CDR3 protein: CASSERQGTEAFF
J gene: TRBJ2-1; clone size: .; D gene: TRBD1; V gene: TRBV5-4; CDR3 DNA: TGTGCCAGCAGCTTCAGGGGGAAAAAGATCGATGAGCAGTTCTTC; CDR3 protein: CASSFRGKKIDEQFF
J gene: TRBJ1-1; clone size: .; D gene: TRBD1; V gene: TRBV20-1; CDR3 DNA: TGCAGTGCCACCCCCAGGGGGGGGGGTACTGAAGCTTTCTTT; CDR3 protein: CSATPRGGGTEAFF
J gene: TRBJ2-3; clone size: few; D gene: .; V gene: TRBV6-2/TRBV6-3; CDR3 DNA: TGTGCCAGCAGTTACATTGGTACGCAGTATTTT; CDR3 protein: CASSYIGTQYF
J gene: TRBJ1-1; clone size: few; D gene: .; V gene: TRBV6-5; CDR3 DNA: TGTGCCAGCACCATTAGTGTCTTGTACACTGAAGCTTTCTTT; CDR3 protein: CASTISVLYTEAFF
J gene: TRBJ2-2; clone size: .; D gene: TRBD2; V gene: TRBV6-5; CDR3 DNA: TGTGCCAGCAGTTACCCCCTGAGACTAGCGGACCACACCGGGGAGCTGTTTTTT; CDR3 protein: CASSYPLRLADHTGELFF
J gene: TRBJ2-5; clone size: .; D gene: .; V gene: TRBV12-3/TRBV12-4; CDR3 DNA: TGTGCCAGTGGGTGGAGGGGAGAGACCCAGTACTTC; CDR3 protein: CASGWRGETQYF
J gene: TRBJ2-1; clone size: .; D gene: .; V gene: TRBV4-2; CDR3 DNA: TGTGCCAGCAGCCAAGAGTTTTACGGGAGCTCCTACAATGAGCAGTTCTTC; CDR3 protein: CASSQEFYGSSYNEQFF
J gene: TRBJ2-7; clone size: few; D gene: .; V gene: TRBV12-3/TRBV12-4; CDR3 DNA: TGTGCCAGCAGTTTTAGTGGTACCCCCTACGAGCAGTACTTC; CDR3 protein: CASSFSGTPYEQYF
J gene: TRBJ2-5; clone size: .; D gene: TRBD1; V gene: TRBV7-9; CDR3 DNA: TGTGCCAGCAGCTTAGCGGGACAGGGGCGGTTATTACAAGAGACCCAGTACTTC; CDR3 protein: CASSLAGQGRLLQETQYF
J gene: TRBJ2-7; clone size: .; D gene: TRBD2; V gene: TRBV20-1; CDR3 DNA: TGCAGTGCTAGAGATTCCGGGGGGGCCGGGTACGAGCAGTACTTC; CDR3 protein: CSARDSGGAGYEQYF
J gene: TRBJ2-1; clone size: many; D gene: TRBD2; V gene: TRBV11-3; CDR3 DNA: TGTGCCAGCAGTCATAGCGGGAATGAGCAGTTCTTC; CDR3 protein: CASSHSGNEQFF
J gene: TRBJ2-1; clone size: many; D gene: TRBD2; V gene: TRBV5-1; CDR3 DNA: TGCGCCAGCAGCTTGGTAGTTAGCGGGGCCTTAATCAGCTCCTACAATGAGCAGTTCTTC; CDR3 protein: CASSLVVSGALISSYNEQFF
J gene: TRBJ2-7; clone size: few; D gene: .; V gene: TRBV6-6; CDR3 DNA: TGTGCCAGCAGGGGGGTGGGGCCCTACGAGCAGTACTTC; CDR3 protein: CASRGVGPYEQYF
J gene: TRBJ1-1; clone size: many; D gene: .; V gene: TRBV20-1; CDR3 DNA: TGCAGCGCTGGGGGGACACCAAACACTGAAGCTTTCTTT; CDR3 protein: CSAGGTPNTEAFF
J gene: TRBJ2-3; clone size: .; D gene: TRBD2; V gene: TRBV7-2; CDR3 DNA: TGTGCCAGCAGCCTCAAGCGGGGTAGCACAGATACGCAGTATTTT; CDR3 protein: CASSLKRGSTDTQYF
J gene: TRBJ2-1; clone size: .; D gene: .; V gene: TRBV7-6; CDR3 DNA: TGTGCCAGCAGCCCCGACTACAACCCATACAATGAGCAGTTCTTC; CDR3 protein: CASSPDYNPYNEQFF